This TCR beta chain is drawn from a study of T cells in Graves' hyperthyroidism and ophthalmopathy. The overall study: Peripheral blood was secured at the point of initial diagnosis, before any treatment.

Patients were aged 18 to 65, had disease duration under 2 months, and had newly diagnosed hyperthyroidism. This clonotype was seen many times. Regions amplified from RNA transcripts were the TCR beta CDR3 regions. The primer set for the first-round RT-PCR of the TCR CDR3 was HTBI. TCRdb re-analysed the multiplex PCR reads in MiXCR, keeping a single row per CDR3 protein. The sample consists of fewer than 900,000 distinct CDR3 sequences, 18% of them appearing once. Germline V gene lookup returns CDR1 SGHRS and CDR2 YFSETQ. V trimming: 5 bases; J trimming: 5 bases; junction bases outside the gene matches: 7. CDR3 length: 14 amino acids.

This sequence originates from a woman between 45 and 65 years old with Graves' hyperthyroidism that later progressed to Graves' ophthalmopathy. This chain joins TRBV5-1 and TRBJ1-1; 9 bases are shared with TRBD1. Material: blood. The CDR3 nucleotides read TGCGCCAGCAGGGAGAGGACAGGGGAAACTGAAGCTTTCTTT. Its translation: CASRERTGETEAFF.